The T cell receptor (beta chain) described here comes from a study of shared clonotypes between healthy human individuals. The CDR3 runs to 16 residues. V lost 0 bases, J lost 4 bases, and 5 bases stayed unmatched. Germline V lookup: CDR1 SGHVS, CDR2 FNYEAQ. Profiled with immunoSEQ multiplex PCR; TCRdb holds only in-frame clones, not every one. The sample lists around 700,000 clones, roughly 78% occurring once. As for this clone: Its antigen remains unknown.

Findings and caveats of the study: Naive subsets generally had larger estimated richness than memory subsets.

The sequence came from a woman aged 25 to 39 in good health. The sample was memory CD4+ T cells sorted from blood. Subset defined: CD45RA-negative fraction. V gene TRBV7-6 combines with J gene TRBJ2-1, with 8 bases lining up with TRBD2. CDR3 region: CASSLASGNEYNEQFF. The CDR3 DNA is TGTGCCAGCAGCTTAGCTAGCGGGAATGAATACAATGAGCAGTTCTTC.